What follows is one TCR beta chain and its context. Under the authors' procedure: Amplification from reference gene primers served as the basis for estimated nucleated cell counts. TCRdb's table, derived via immunoSEQ multiplex PCR, lists solely in-frame clones and lacks some. For V, J and clone size, that table is used; D and trimming come from the DNA. The sample records approximately 210,000 clones, about 86% being singletons. The data stem from a study of blood T cell repertoires in COVID-19. Study-wide background: Italy, Spain and the United States were the sources of the convalescent and acute COVID-19 samples. T cells, B-cell-depleted T cells, or PBMCs provided the cDNA or gDNA that served as material.

V lost 6 bases to trimming and J lost 1 base, with 12 bases between them. CDR1 and CDR2 (germline): LNHNV, YYDKDF (reference sequence). The length of the CDR3 is 14 residues. Sequencing used peripheral blood. The V and J genes are TRBV15 and TRBJ1-1, with D possibly TRBD1 on 6 matching bases. The receptor's source is a man over 45 with active or convalescent COVID-19. CDR3 sequence: CATSWTATNTEAFF. For the CDR3, the DNA is TGTGCCACCAGTTGGACAGCGACGAACACTGAAGCTTTCTTT.